This paragraph covers one TCR beta chain sequence. V lost 2 bases, J lost 3 bases, and 5 bases stayed unmatched. The CDR3 contains 15 residues. Germline V gene sequence: CDR1 SGHRS, CDR2 YFSETQ. The sample is drawn from a study of blood T cell repertoires in COVID-19. Per the original data handling: By means of reference gene primer amplification, nucleated cell counts were estimated. Profiling relied on immunoSEQ multiplex PCR, and the TCRdb table lists in-frame clones only, not all of them. The V and J calls and clone size are taken from that table; D and trimming were inferred from the DNA. The sample carries about 250,000 clones, 80% to 90% recorded once.

This sequence was found in a woman between 25 and 40 years old with active or convalescent COVID-19. The rearrangement joins TRBV5-1 to TRBJ2-3; 8 bases align to TRBD2. Material: peripheral blood. The chain's CDR3 is CASSFRGGYTDTQYF. DNA of the CDR3: TGCGCCAGCAGCTTCCGGGGGGGTTATACAGATACGCAGTATTTT.